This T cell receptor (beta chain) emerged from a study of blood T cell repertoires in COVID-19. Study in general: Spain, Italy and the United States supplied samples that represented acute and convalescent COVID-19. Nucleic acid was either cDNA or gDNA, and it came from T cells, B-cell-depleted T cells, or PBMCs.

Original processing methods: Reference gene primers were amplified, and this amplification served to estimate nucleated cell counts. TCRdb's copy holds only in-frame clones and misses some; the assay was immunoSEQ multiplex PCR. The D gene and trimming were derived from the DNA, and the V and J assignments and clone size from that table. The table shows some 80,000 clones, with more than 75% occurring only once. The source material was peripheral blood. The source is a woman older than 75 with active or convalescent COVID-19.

Here the CDR3 DNA reads TGTGCCAGCAGTTACCCGAGGGGACTGAACACCGGGGAGCTGTTTTTT. This encodes CASSYPRGLNTGELFF. The rearrangement links TRBV6-2 or TRBV6-3 to TRBJ2-2, with D maybe TRBD2 (6 bases). The V and J ends lost 2 bases and 1 base respectively, with 11 bases between them. This CDR3 is 16 amino acids long. Germline CDR1 and CDR2: MNHEY and SVGEGT.